This T cell receptor (beta chain) was captured in a study of blood T cell repertoires in COVID-19. Study at large: Researchers got acute and convalescent COVID-19 samples from the United States, Italy and Spain. T cells, B-cell-depleted T cells, or PBMCs provided the cDNA or gDNA that served as material.

As processed by the authors: Reference gene primer amplification gave nucleated cell count estimates. The data were produced by immunoSEQ multiplex PCR, yet TCRdb's version contains in-frame clones alone and is incomplete. D and trimming come from the DNA, and the V and J calls and clone size come from that table. The sample shows around 100,000 clones, about 88% of them seen only once. The ends were cut back, 0 bases at V and 5 bases at J, with 10 bases in the middle. CDR1 and CDR2 (germline): LGHNA, YNFKEQ. This CDR3 contains 14 residues. The chain has TRBV4-2 and TRBJ2-5; D may be TRBD2 (5 bases). The receptor was derived from a man aged 40-49 years with acute or convalescent COVID-19. Sequencing input: peripheral blood. The DNA of the CDR3 is TGTGCCAGCAGCCAAGACGGGAACATGGAGACCCAGTACTTC. Protein sequence: CASSQDGNMETQYF.